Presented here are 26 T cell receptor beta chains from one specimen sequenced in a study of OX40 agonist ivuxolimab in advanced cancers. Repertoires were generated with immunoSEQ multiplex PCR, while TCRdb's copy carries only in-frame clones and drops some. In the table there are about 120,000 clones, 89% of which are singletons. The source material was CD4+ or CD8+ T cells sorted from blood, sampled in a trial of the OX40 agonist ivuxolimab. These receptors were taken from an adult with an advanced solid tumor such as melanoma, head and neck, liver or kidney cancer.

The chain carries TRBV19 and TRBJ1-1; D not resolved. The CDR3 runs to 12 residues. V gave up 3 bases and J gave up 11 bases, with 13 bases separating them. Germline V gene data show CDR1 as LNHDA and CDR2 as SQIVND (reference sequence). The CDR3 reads CASSIVGQNAFF. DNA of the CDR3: TGTGCCAGTAGTATCGTAGGGCAGAACGCTTTCTTT. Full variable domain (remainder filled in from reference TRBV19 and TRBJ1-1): DGGITQSPKYLFRKEGQNVTLSCEQNLNHDAMYWYRQDPGQGLRLIYYSQIVNDFQKGDIAEGYSVSREKKESFPLTVTSAQKNPTAFYLCASSIVGQNAFFGQGTRLTVV.

The chain's CDR3 is CASSPGRENTEAFF. CDR3 sequence (DNA): TGTGCCAGCAGCCCGGGACGGGAGAACACTGAAGCTTTCTTT. The rearrangement joins TRBV9 to TRBJ1-1; D may be TRBD1 (5 bases). CDR1 and CDR2 from the germline V gene are SGDLS and YYNGEE. The CDR3 runs to 14 residues. V lost 4 bases to trimming and J lost 1 base, with 11 bases between them.

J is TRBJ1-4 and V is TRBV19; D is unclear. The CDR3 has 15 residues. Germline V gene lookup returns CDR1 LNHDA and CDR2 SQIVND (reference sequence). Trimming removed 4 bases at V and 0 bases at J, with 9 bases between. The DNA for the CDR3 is TGTGCCAGTAGTAATCGCCCGTCAACTAATGAAAAACTGTTTTTT. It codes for CASSNRPSTNEKLFF.

CDR3 amino acids: CASSPEVYEQYF. Here the CDR3 DNA reads TGTGCCAGCAGCCCAGAAGTCTACGAGCAGTACTTC. V is TRBV6-4 and J is TRBJ2-7; D call uncertain. The CDR3 has 12 amino acids. V was clipped by 6 bases and J by 3 bases, with 9 bases between them. Germline loops: CDR1 MRHNA, CDR2 SNTAGT.

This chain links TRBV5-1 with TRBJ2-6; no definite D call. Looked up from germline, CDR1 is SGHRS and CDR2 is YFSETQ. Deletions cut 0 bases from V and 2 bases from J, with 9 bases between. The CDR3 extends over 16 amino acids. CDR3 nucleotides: TGCGCCAGCAGCTTGGGGGTGATAGCTGGGGCCAACGTCCTGACTTTC. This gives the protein CASSLGVIAGANVLTF.

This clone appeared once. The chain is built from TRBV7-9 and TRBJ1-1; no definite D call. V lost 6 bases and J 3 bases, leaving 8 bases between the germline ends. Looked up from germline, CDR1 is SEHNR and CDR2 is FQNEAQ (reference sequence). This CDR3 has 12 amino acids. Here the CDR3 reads CASSRRDTEAFF. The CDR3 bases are TGTGCCAGCAGTCGAAGAGACACTGAAGCTTTCTTT.

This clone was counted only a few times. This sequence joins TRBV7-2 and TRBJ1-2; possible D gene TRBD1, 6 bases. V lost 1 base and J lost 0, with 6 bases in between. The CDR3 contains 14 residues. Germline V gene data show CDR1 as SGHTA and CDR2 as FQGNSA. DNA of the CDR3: TGTGCCAGCAGCTTAGACAGGGCTAACTATGGCTACACCTTC. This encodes CASSLDRANYGYTF.

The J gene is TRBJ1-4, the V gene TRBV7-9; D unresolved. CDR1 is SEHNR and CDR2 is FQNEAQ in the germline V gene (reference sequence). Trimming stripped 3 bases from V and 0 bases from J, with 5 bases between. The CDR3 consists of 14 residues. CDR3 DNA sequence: TGTGCCAGCAGCTTCGACACAACTAATGAAAAACTGTTTTTT. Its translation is CASSFDTTNEKLFF.

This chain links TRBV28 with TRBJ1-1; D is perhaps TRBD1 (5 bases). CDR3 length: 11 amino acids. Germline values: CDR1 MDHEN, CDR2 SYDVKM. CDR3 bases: TGTCAGGCTGGGGACGTTACTGAAGCTTTCTTT. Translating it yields CQAGDVTEAFF.

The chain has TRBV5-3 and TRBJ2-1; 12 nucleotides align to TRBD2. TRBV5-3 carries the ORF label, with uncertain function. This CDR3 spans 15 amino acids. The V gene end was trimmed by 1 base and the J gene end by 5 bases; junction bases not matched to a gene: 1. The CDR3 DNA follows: TGTGCCAGAAGCTTGAGACTAGCGGGAGACAATGAGCAGTTCTTC. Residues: CARSLRLAGDNEQFF.

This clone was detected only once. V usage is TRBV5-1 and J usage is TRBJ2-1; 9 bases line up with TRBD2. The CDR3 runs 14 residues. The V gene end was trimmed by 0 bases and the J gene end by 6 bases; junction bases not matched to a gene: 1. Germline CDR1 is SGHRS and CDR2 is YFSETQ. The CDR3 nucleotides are TGCGCCAGCAGCTTGGATAGCGGGAGCAATGAGCAGTTCTTC. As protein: CASSLDSGSNEQFF.

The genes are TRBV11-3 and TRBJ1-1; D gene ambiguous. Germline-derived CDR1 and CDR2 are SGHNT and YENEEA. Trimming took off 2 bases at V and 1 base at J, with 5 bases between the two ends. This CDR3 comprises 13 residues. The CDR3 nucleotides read TGTGCCAGCAGCTTAAAGGGGAACACTGAAGCTTTCTTT. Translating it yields CASSLKGNTEAFF. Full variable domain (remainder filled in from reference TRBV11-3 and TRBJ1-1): EAGVVQSPRYKIIEKKQPVAFWCNPISGHNTLYWYLQNLGQGPELLIRYENEEAVDDSQLPKDRFSAERLKGVDSTLKIQPAELGDSAVYLCASSLKGNTEAFFGQGTRLTVV.

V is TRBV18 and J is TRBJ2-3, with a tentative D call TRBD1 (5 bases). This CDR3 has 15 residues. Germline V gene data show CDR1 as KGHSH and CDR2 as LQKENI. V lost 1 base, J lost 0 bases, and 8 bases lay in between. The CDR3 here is CASSPQGSSTDTQYF. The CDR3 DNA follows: TGTGCCAGCTCACCACAGGGGTCTAGCACAGATACGCAGTATTTT.

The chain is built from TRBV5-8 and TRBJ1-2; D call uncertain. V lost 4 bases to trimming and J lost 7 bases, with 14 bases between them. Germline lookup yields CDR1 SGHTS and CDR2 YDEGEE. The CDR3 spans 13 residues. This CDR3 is CASSLTGFFGYTF. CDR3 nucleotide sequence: TGTGCCAGCAGCCTAACGGGTTTCTTTGGCTACACCTTC.

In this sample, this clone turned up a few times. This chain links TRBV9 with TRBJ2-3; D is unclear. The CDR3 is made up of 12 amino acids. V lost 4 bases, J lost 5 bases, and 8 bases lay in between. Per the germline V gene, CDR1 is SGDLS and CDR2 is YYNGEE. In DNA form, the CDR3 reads TGTGCCAGCAGCCCTCATGGAGATACGCAGTATTTT. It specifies CASSPHGDTQYF.

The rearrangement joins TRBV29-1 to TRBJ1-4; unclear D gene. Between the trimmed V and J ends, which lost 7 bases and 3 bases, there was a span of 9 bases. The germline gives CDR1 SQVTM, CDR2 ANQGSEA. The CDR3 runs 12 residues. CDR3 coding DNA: TGCAGCGCCGGTGAGCCTAATGAAAAACTGTTTTTT. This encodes CSAGEPNEKLFF.

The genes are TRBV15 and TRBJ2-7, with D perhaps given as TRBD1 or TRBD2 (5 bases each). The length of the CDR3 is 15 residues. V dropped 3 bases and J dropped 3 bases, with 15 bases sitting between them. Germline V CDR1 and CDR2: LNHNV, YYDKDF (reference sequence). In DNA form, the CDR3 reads TGTGCCACCAGCAGCACCCGGGACGGGAACTACGAGCAGTACTTC. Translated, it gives CATSSTRDGNYEQYF. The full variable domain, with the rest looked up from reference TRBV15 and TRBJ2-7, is DAMVIQNPRYQVTQFGKPVTLSCSQTLNHNVMYWYQQKSSQAPKLLFHYYDKDFNNEADTPDNFQSRRPNTSFCFLDIRSPGLGDTAMYLCATSSTRDGNYEQYFGPGTRLTVT.

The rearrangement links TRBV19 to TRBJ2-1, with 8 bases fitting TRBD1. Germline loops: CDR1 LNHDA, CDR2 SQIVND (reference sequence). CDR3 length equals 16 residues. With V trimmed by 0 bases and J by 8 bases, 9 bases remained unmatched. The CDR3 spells CASSIDPGGQGYEQFF. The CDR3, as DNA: TGTGCCAGTAGTATAGATCCCGGTGGACAGGGTTATGAGCAGTTCTTC.

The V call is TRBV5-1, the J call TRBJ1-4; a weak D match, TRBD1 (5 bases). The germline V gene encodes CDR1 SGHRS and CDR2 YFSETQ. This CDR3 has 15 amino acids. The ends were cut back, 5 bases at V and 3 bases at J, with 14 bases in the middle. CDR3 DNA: TGCGCCAGCAGACTTATGACAGCCTCTAATGAAAAACTGTTTTTT. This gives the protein CASRLMTASNEKLFF.

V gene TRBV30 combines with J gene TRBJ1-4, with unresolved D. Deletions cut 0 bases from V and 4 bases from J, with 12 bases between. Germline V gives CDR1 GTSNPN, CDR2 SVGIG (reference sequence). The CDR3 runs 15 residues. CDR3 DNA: TGTGCCTGGAGTGTTTCCGGGTTAAATAATGAAAAACTGTTTTTT. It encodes CAWSVSGLNNEKLFF.

CDR3 in DNA: TGTGCCAGCAGCCAAGACAGGGCGGTGGGCTATGGCTACACCTTC. Translating it yields CASSQDRAVGYGYTF. The V and J genes are TRBV7-2 and TRBJ1-2; 7 nucleotides line up with TRBD1. Germline V gene lookup returns CDR1 SGHTA and CDR2 FQGNSA. V lost 5 bases to trimming and J lost 4 bases; unmatched junction nucleotides: 10. The length of the CDR3 is 15 residues.

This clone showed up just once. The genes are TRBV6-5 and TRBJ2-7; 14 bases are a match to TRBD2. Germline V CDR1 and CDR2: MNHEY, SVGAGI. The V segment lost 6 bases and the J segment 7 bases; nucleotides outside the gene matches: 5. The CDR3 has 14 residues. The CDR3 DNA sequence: TGTGCCAGCAGCTGGGGACTAGCGGGGGTAGAGCAGTACTTC. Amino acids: CASSWGLAGVEQYF.

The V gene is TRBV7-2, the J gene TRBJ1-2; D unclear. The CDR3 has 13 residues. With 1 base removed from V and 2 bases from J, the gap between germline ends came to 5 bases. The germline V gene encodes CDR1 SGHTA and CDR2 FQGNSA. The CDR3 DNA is TGTGCCAGCAGCTTAGAACGGAACTATGGCTACACCTTC. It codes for CASSLERNYGYTF.

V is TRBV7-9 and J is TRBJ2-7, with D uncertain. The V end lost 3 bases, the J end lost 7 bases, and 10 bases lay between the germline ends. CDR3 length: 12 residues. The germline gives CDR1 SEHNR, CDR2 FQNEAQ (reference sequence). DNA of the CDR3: TGTGCCAGCAGCTTGGGAATGGGAGAGCAGTACTTC. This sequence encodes CASSLGMGEQYF.

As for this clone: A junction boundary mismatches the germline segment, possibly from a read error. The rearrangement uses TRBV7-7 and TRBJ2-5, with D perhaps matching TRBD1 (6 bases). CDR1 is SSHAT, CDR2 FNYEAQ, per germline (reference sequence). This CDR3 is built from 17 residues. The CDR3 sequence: CASSLAPPSRGQETQYF. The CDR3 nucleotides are TGTGCTAGCAGCTTAGCCCCCCCTAGCAGGGGTCAAGAGACCCAGTACTTC.

The CDR3 sequence is CANRAGPEGSQYF. The CDR3 DNA follows: TGTGCCAACAGGGCCGGACCCGAAGGTTCGCAGTATTTT. The chain carries TRBV5-4 and TRBJ2-3, with D possibly matching TRBD1 (6 bases). Trimming left V 9 bases short and J 10 bases short, with 21 bases between. This CDR3 has 13 residues. Germline V gives CDR1 SGHNT, CDR2 YYREEE (reference sequence).